This is a list of T cell receptor gamma chains from one sample in a study of human gamma delta and Vdelta1 T cells. The antigens for these receptors are not known. TCRdb re-called the PCR reads using CATT. The table records about 8,700 gamma-chain clones, 45% of them present only once. The sequenced sample consisted of Vdelta1 gamma-delta T cells from blood grown in culture (DOT cells). These receptors all come from a human donor in good health. The CDR3 runs from the conserved cysteine through the conserved F or W. Fields, in order: V gene, clone size, J gene, CDR3 DNA, CDR3 protein. Clone size appears in some rows only: once, few, many, or a class for an expanded clone.

V: TRGV9; size: .; J: TRGJ1/TRGJ2; DNA: TGTGCCTTGTGGGAGGCCAGGTCCCCTTATTATAAGAAACTCTTT; CDR3: CALWEARSPYYKKLF
V: TRGV3; size: .; J: TRGJ1/TRGJ2; DNA: TGTGCCACCTGGGACAGGCTGGGGAAGAAACTCTTT; CDR3: CATWDRLGKKLF
V: TRGV4; size: .; J: TRGJ1/TRGJ2; DNA: TGTGCCACCTGGGATTTACCTTATTATAAGAAACTCTTT; CDR3: CATWDLPYYKKLF
V: TRGV9; size: few; J: TRGJ1/TRGJ2; DNA: TGTGCCTTGTGGGAGGTGCCTTATAAGAAACTCTTT; CDR3: CALWEVPYKKLF
V: TRGV3; size: .; J: TRGJ1/TRGJ2; DNA: TGTGCCACCTGGGACAGGTCAGTCAAGAATTATTATAAGAAACTCTTT; CDR3: CATWDRSVKNYYKKLF
V: TRGV3; size: .; J: TRGJP2; DNA: TGTGCCACCTGGGACGGCATTCGGAGTAGTAGTGATTTGATCAAGACGTTT; CDR3: CATWDGIRSSSDLIKTF
V: TRGV9; size: .; J: TRGJ1/TRGJ2; DNA: TGTGCCTTGTGGGAGGTGCATGGTTATTATAAGAAACTCTTT; CDR3: CALWEVHGYYKKLF
V: TRGV2; size: .; J: TRGJ1/TRGJ2; DNA: TGTGCAACCTGGGACGAGCATTATTATAAGAAACTCTTT; CDR3: CATWDEHYYKKLF
V: TRGV8; size: few; J: TRGJ1/TRGJ2; DNA: TGTGCCACCTGGGATAAGGCGTATTATAAGAAACTCTTT; CDR3: CATWDKAYYKKLF
V: TRGV8; size: .; J: TRGJ1/TRGJ2; DNA: TGTGCCACCTGGGATAGGATTTATTATAAGAAACTCTTT; CDR3: CATWDRIYYKKLF
V: TRGV9; size: .; J: TRGJP1; DNA: TGTGCCTTGTGGGAGGCTACTGGTTGGTTCAAGATATTT; CDR3: CALWEATGWFKIF
V: TRGV8; size: .; J: TRGJP2; DNA: TGTGCCACCTGGGATGTCCGGGATAGTAGTGATTGGATCAAGACGTTT; CDR3: CATWDVRDSSDWIKTF
V: TRGV8; size: .; J: TRGJP2; DNA: TGTGCCACCTGGACAAAGAGAAGTAGTGATTGGATCAAGACGTTT; CDR3: CATWTKRSSDWIKTF
V: TRGV9; size: few; J: TRGJP; DNA: TGTGCCTTGTGGGAGGCGCAAGAGTTGGGCAAAAAAATCAAGGTATTT; CDR3: CALWEAQELGKKIKVF
V: TRGV9; size: once; J: TRGJ1/TRGJ2; DNA: TGTGCCTTGTGGGAGCTAGCTTATTATAAGAAACTCTTT; CDR3: CALWELAYYKKLF
V: TRGV9; size: .; J: TRGJ1/TRGJ2; DNA: TGTGCCTTGTGGGAGGTGTCGCGAAGGTATTATAAGAAACTCTTT; CDR3: CALWEVSRRYYKKLF
V: TRGV2; size: medium-sized; J: TRGJ1/TRGJ2; DNA: TGTGCCACCTGGGACGGCCCGAATTATTATAAGAAACTCTTT; CDR3: CATWDGPNYYKKLF